The rows below give T cell receptor beta chains drawn from one sample of a study of identical twins. TCRdb independently ran MiXCR on the 5' RACE reads; one entry per CDR3 protein. The profile shows around 570,000 distinct CDR3 sequences, nearly 10% of them singletons. The sample also formed part of further work on yellow fever vaccine responses in identical twins.

Sequenced input: PBMCs. The receptor set was obtained from a woman between 18 and 29 years old in good health. CDR3s include the opening cysteine and the closing phenylalanine or tryptophan. D genes are given only for firm matches. Not all rows give a size; the values are once, few, many and, for expanded clones, a class.

V gene	clone size	D gene	J gene	CDR3 DNA	CDR3 protein
TRBV20-1	many	TRBD2	TRBJ2-5	TGCAGTGCTAGAGATGGATTAGCGGGTACTACCCAGTACTTC	CSARDGLAGTTQYF
TRBV25-1	few	-	TRBJ2-1	TGTGCCAGCCTAACAGGGAGTGAGCAGTTCTTC	CASLTGSEQFF
TRBV6-5	many	TRBD2	TRBJ2-5	TGTGCCAGCAGTTACTATCCGGGACTAGCGTCGGGGGAGACCCAGTACTTC	CASSYYPGLASGETQYF
TRBV23-1	few	-	TRBJ1-5	TGCGCCAGCAGTCAATACCAACAGGGAAATCAGCCCCAGCATTTT	CASSQYQQGNQPQHF
TRBV6-5	-	-	TRBJ2-7	TGTGCCAGCAGTTACTCGGGCAGCTCCTACGAGCAGTACTTC	CASSYSGSSYEQYF
TRBV11-2	-	-	TRBJ2-1	TGTGCCAGCAGACCGGGACAAAACTACAATGAGCAGTTCTTC	CASRPGQNYNEQFF
TRBV20-1	many	-	TRBJ1-5	TGCAGTGCTAGGGACAGCAATCAGCCCCAGCATTTT	CSARDSNQPQHF
TRBV12-3/TRBV12-4	few	TRBD2	TRBJ2-7	TGTGCCAGCAGTTTCTCGACTAGCGGGAGCGGGCACTTC	CASSFSTSGSGHF
TRBV7-9	many	-	TRBJ2-5	TGTGCCAGCAGCTTGCAGGGGCCCAAAGAGACCCAGTACTTC	CASSLQGPKETQYF
TRBV6-2/TRBV6-3	-	TRBD1	TRBJ2-5	TGTGCCAGCAGGATGACAGGGACCCAAGAGACCCAGTACTTC	CASRMTGTQETQYF
TRBV7-8	few	-	TRBJ2-2	TGTGCCAGCAGACCCGATTTCGGGGGTAACACCGGGGAGCTGTTTTTT	CASRPDFGGNTGELFF
TRBV27	many	TRBD2	TRBJ2-1	TGTGCCAGCAGCATCACTAGCGGGAGGGCCCGCCCTGGGGAGGAGCAGTTCTTC	CASSITSGRARPGEEQFF
TRBV28	few	TRBD1	TRBJ2-7	TGTGCCAGCAGGTCAACAGGGGCCTACGAGCAGTACTTC	CASRSTGAYEQYF
TRBV3-1	many	TRBD1	TRBJ1-1	TGTGCCAGCAGCCCTGGGACAGACATTCGCTCCCCGAACTTT	CASSPGTDIRSPNF
TRBV5-6	many	TRBD2	TRBJ2-1	TGTGCCAGCAGCTTGCTGCGGGGGGGCCGAGATGAGCAGTTCTTC	CASSLLRGGRDEQFF
TRBV6-2/TRBV6-3	few	-	TRBJ2-5	TGTGCCAGCAGTTACCAGAAAGAGACCCAGTACTTC	CASSYQKETQYF
TRBV5-1	-	-	TRBJ2-1	TGCGCCAGCAGCTTGGAAGTCGAAATCGTTCCATTCAATGAGCAGTTCTTC	CASSLEVEIVPFNEQFF
TRBV28	-	TRBD2	TRBJ2-7	TGTGCCAGCAGCCCGGGGGGGATCCAACCAAGGAACGAGCAGTACTTC	CASSPGGIQPRNEQYF
TRBV7-8	-	TRBD2	TRBJ2-4	TGTGCCAGCAGCTTAAGCGGGAGTTTTAGAAACATTCAGTACTTC	CASSLSGSFRNIQYF
TRBV7-9	few	-	TRBJ2-7	TGTGCCAGCAGCTTAGCAGGGAGCGGCCCCTACGAGCAGTACTTC	CASSLAGSGPYEQYF
TRBV6-5	-	-	TRBJ1-1	TGTGCCAGCAGTTACTCGAGAGGGCTTACCACTGAAGCTTTCTTT	CASSYSRGLTTEAFF